The 27 T cell receptor beta chains below were found in one sample sequenced in a study of vaccination effects on CD4 cells after COVID-19. These receptors have no identified antigens. Antigen-specific CD4+ T cells were expanded (with viral peptide pools) by the ViraFEST assay ahead of sequencing. Isolating CD4+ T cells followed less than 12 days of culture. Vaccinated participants had no history of SARS-CoV-2 infection and tested negative for nucleocapsid antibodies. Profiling relied on immunoSEQ multiplex PCR, and the TCRdb table lists in-frame clones only, not all of them. This table holds 74,000 or so clones, roughly 80% found once. This specimen was CD4+ T cells from PBMCs cultured with SARS-CoV-2 spike peptides, taken before COVID-19 vaccination. Every receptor here comes from a human donor who received a COVID-19 vaccine.

The CDR3 DNA follows: TGTGCCAGCAGTTTATTTGGGAGATCGACGAACACCATATATTTT. Translated: CASSLFGRSTNTIYF. The gene calls are TRBV28 and TRBJ1-3; no clear D gene. Between the trimmed V and J ends, which lost 1 base and 7 bases, there was a span of 14 bases. The CDR3 runs to 15 residues. CDR1 and CDR2 from the germline V gene are MDHEN and SYDVKM.

The gene calls are TRBV12-3 or TRBV12-4 and TRBJ1-1, with a possible D match to TRBD1 (6 bases). V was trimmed by 10 bases and J by 4 bases, leaving 16 bases between them. CDR3 length: 13 amino acids. The CDR3: CATYRVEATEAFF. CDR3 bases: TGTGCCACTTACAGGGTTGAGGCCACTGAAGCTTTCTTT.

V and J are TRBV29-1 and TRBJ1-1; 9 nucleotides align to TRBD1. The germline CDR1 and CDR2 sequences are SQVTM and ANQGSEA. The V and J ends lost 4 bases and 5 bases, in that order; junction bases with no gene match: 5. The CDR3 is 13 amino acids. In DNA, the CDR3 is TGCAGCGTTGGGGACAGGGTTTATACTGAAGCTTTCTTT. It encodes CSVGDRVYTEAFF.

The V call is TRBV6-6, the J call TRBJ2-7, with TRBD1 matching 12 bases. The CDR3 runs 14 residues. Germline CDR1 reads MNHNY; CDR2 reads SVGAGI (reference sequence). The V and J ends lost 6 bases and 3 bases, in that order; junction bases with no gene match: 3. CDR3 region: CASSRDRGLYEQYV. CDR3 DNA sequence: TGTGCCAGCAGCCGGGACAGGGGGCTCTACGAGCAGTACGTC.

The gene calls are TRBV15 and TRBJ2-7; a possible D gene is TRBD1 (5 bases). This CDR3 has 13 amino acids. Germline values: CDR1 LNHNV, CDR2 YYDKDF (reference sequence). Trimming left V 0 bases short and J 4 bases short, with 7 bases between. CDR3 in amino acids: CATSRDRDYEQYV. CDR3 DNA: TGTGCCACCAGCAGAGACAGGGATTACGAGCAGTACGTC.

This rearrangement joins TRBV28 to TRBJ1-2, with TRBD1 identical over 8 bases. V shed 4 bases, J shed 7 bases, and the junction held 8 bases outside the gene matches. CDR3 length equals 14 residues. Germline CDR1 reads MDHEN; CDR2 reads SYDVKM. The CDR3 region is CASSYLDRDGGYTF. CDR3 DNA: TGTGCCAGCAGTTACTTGGACAGGGATGGTGGCTACACCTTC.

A single count supports this clone. The gene calls are TRBV28 and TRBJ2-4; D may match TRBD1 or TRBD2 (5 bases each). The CDR3 runs to 16 residues. V was shortened by 8 bases and J by 1 base, with 18 bases between the two germline ends. CDR1 and CDR2 (germline): MDHEN, SYDVKM. CDR3 in DNA: TGTGCCAGCGGACTCATCCGGGCAGGGGCCAAAAACATTCAGTACTTC. It is translated as CASGLIRAGAKNIQYF. The full variable domain, in which reference TRBV28 and TRBJ2-4 provide the parts outside the CDR3, is DVKVTQSSRYLVKRTGEKVFLECVQDMDHENMFWYRQDPGLGLRLIYFSYDVKMKEKGDIPEGYSVSREKKERFSLILESASTNQTSMYLCASGLIRAGAKNIQYFGAGTRLSVL.

In DNA form, the CDR3 reads TGTGCCAGCAGCTCGGTAGGCTCTGGGGCCAACGTCCTGACTTTC. Protein product: CASSSVGSGANVLTF. The chain uses TRBV9 and TRBJ2-6; D uncertain. In germline, CDR1 is SGDLS, CDR2 YYNGEE. The CDR3 runs 15 residues. V was clipped by 4 bases and J by 0 bases, with 8 bases between them. The full variable domain, in which reference TRBV9 and TRBJ2-6 provide the parts outside the CDR3, is DSGVTQTPKHLITATGQRVTLRCSPRSGDLSVYWYQQSLDQGLQFLIQYYNGEERAKGNILERFSAQQFPDLHSELNLSSLELGDSALYFCASSSVGSGANVLTFGAGSRLTVL.

The chain links TRBV6-5 to TRBJ1-5; a weak D match, TRBD1 (5 bases). In germline, CDR1 is MNHEY, CDR2 SVGAGI. Between the trimmed V and J ends, which lost 6 bases and 1 base, there was a span of 13 bases. The CDR3 contains 15 residues. This CDR3 reads CASRPGTWSNQPQHF. The DNA of the CDR3 is TGTGCCAGCAGACCAGGGACCTGGAGCAATCAGCCCCAGCATTTT.

The gene calls are TRBV7-3 and TRBJ2-6; 16 bases are a match to TRBD2. The CDR3 extends over 17 amino acids. Germline trimming cut 9 bases from V and 2 bases from J; bases unmatched to any gene: 4. Per germline, CDR1 SGHTA and CDR2 FQGTGA. The CDR3 coding sequence is TGTGCCAGTGGGACTAGCGGGGGGGCAACTGGGGCCAACGTCCTGACTTTC. Protein product: CASGTSGGATGANVLTF. Full variable domain (rest looked up from reference TRBV7-3 and TRBJ2-6): GAGVSQTPSNKVTEKGKYVELRCDPISGHTALYWYRQSLGQGPEFLIYFQGTGAADDSGLPNDRFFAVRPEGSVSTLKIQRTERGDSAVYLCASGTSGGATGANVLTFGAGSRLTVL.

CDR3 amino acids: CASSPGTRNTGELFF. As DNA, the CDR3 is TGTGCCAGCAGCCCCGGGACAAGGAACACCGGGGAGCTGTTTTTT. This rearrangement joins TRBV7-3 to TRBJ2-2; TRBD1 might be the D (6 bases). V lost 5 bases and J lost 1, with 11 bases in between. Germline V CDR1 and CDR2: SGHTA, FQGTGA. The length of the CDR3 is 15 residues.

The rearrangement joins TRBV7-2 to TRBJ1-5; D is perhaps TRBD1 (5 bases). Germline lookup yields CDR1 SGHTA and CDR2 FQGNSA. The CDR3 has 15 amino acids. V lost 3 bases and J 3 bases, leaving 12 bases between the germline ends. CDR3 residues: CASSFTGDNNQPQHF. In nucleotides, the CDR3 is TGTGCCAGCAGCTTCACGGGGGATAACAATCAGCCCCAGCATTTT.

This clone was recorded once. The genes are TRBV19 and TRBJ1-1; a weak D match, TRBD1 (5 bases). The CDR3 loop spans 19 amino acids. The germline V gene has CDR1 LNHDA and CDR2 SQIVND (reference sequence). The germline V and J ends were trimmed by 3 bases and 0 bases, with 23 bases remaining between them. The CDR3 DNA reads TGTGCCAGTAGTATCCCCCCTTGGCGTGCCCAGGGAGTGAACACTGAAGCTTTCTTT. Translation: CASSIPPWRAQGVNTEAFF.

The V and J genes are TRBV6-5 and TRBJ1-5; D remains unclear. There are 15 residues in the CDR3. V lost 0 bases and J lost 1, with 7 bases in between. Germline assignment: CDR1 MNHEY and CDR2 SVGAGI. CDR3 nucleotide sequence: TGTGCCAGCAGTTACTCGCCATTCAGCAATCAGCCCCAGCATTTT. Residues: CASSYSPFSNQPQHF.

This chain joins TRBV28 and TRBJ2-5; TRBD1 might be the D (6 bases). The CDR3 runs to 16 residues. V was cut by 5 bases and J by 0 bases, with 16 bases left in between. Germline lookup yields CDR1 MDHEN and CDR2 SYDVKM. The CDR3 sequence: CASSTVRTENQETQYF. CDR3 DNA: TGTGCCAGCAGTACTGTGAGGACAGAAAACCAAGAGACCCAGTACTTC.

The rearrangement joins TRBV20-1 to TRBJ2-2; D is undetermined. V was trimmed by 3 bases and J by 7 bases, leaving 3 bases between them. The CDR3 contains 10 residues. CDR1 is DFQATT, CDR2 SNEGSKA, per germline (reference sequence). CDR3 nucleotide sequence: TGCAGTGCTAGTCGCGGGGAGCTGTTTTTT. It translates to CSASRGELFF.

This clone was counted between two and nine times. V usage is TRBV2 and J usage is TRBJ2-1; D is unresolved. CDR1 and CDR2 from the germline V gene are SNHLY and FYNNEI. The CDR3 sequence is 13 residues long. The germline V and J ends were trimmed by 6 bases and 0 bases, with 6 bases remaining between them. The CDR3 sequence is CASRGFSYNEQFF. CDR3 nucleotides: TGTGCCAGCAGGGGGTTCTCCTACAATGAGCAGTTCTTC.

The V gene is TRBV29-1, the J gene TRBJ2-1, with D possibly being TRBD1 (5 bases). The germline V gene has CDR1 SQVTM and CDR2 ANQGSEA. Trimming stripped 7 bases from V and 1 base from J, with 17 bases between. The CDR3 spans 15 residues. The CDR3 sequence is CSAPPDTGSYNEQFF. CDR3 sequence (DNA): TGCAGCGCTCCCCCCGATACAGGTTCCTACAATGAGCAGTTCTTC.

J is TRBJ1-4 and V is TRBV6-2 or TRBV6-3; D is ambiguous. CDR3 length equals 13 residues. The V end was cut by 2 bases, the J end by 8 bases, with 9 bases between. Germline CDR1 reads MNHEY; CDR2 reads SVGEGT. This CDR3 reads CASSYEGYEKLFF. The DNA for the CDR3 is TGTGCCAGCAGTTACGAAGGTTACGAAAAACTGTTTTTT.

This clone showed up just once. CDR3 DNA: TGTGCCAGCAGCCAAGGCCCTTCACAGGGCGGCAATGAGCAGTTCTTC. Amino acid sequence: CASSQGPSQGGNEQFF. The gene calls are TRBV4-2 and TRBJ2-1, with a tentative D call TRBD1 (6 bases). V lost 1 base and J lost 6, with 16 bases in between. This CDR3 is 16 amino acids long. Germline assignment: CDR1 LGHNA and CDR2 YNFKEQ.

This chain connects TRBV7-2 to TRBJ2-1; D is unresolved. Trimming removed 5 bases from V and 5 bases from J, with 7 bases in between. Looked up from germline, CDR1 is SGHTA and CDR2 is FQGNSA. The length of the CDR3 is 12 residues. The CDR3, as DNA: TGTGCCAGCAGCCACCGGGACAATGAGCAGTTCTTC. This sequence encodes CASSHRDNEQFF.

The V gene is TRBV6-2 or TRBV6-3, the J gene TRBJ1-3; unclear D gene. This CDR3 has 13 residues. V was trimmed by 7 bases and J by 3 bases, leaving 10 bases between them. Germline-derived CDR1 and CDR2 are MNHEY and SVGEGT. The CDR3 loop is CASTPGIGNTIYF. CDR3 coding DNA: TGTGCCAGCACCCCGGGAATTGGAAACACCATATATTTT.

The chain recombines TRBV6-6 with TRBJ2-5; no firm D call. There are 13 residues in the CDR3. Germline loops: CDR1 MNHNY, CDR2 SVGAGI (reference sequence). V lost 2 bases to trimming and J lost 1 base, with 5 bases between them. CDR3: CASSYLPQETQYF. The CDR3 DNA sequence: TGTGCCAGCAGTTACCTACCCCAAGAGACCCAGTACTTC.

This clone occurred once. The chain joins TRBV7-9 to TRBJ2-2; no firm D call. The CDR3 totals 16 residues. The germline V and J ends were trimmed by 5 bases and 1 base, with 14 bases remaining between them. Germline loops: CDR1 SEHNR, CDR2 FQNEAQ (reference sequence). CDR3 DNA sequence: TGTGCCAGCAGCCCCCGGGTCGGAGAGAACACCGGGGAGCTGTTTTTT. Translation gives CASSPRVGENTGELFF.

The chain combines TRBV7-8 with TRBJ2-3, with D possibly matching TRBD2 (5 bases). The CDR3 runs to 11 residues. Germline V gene data show CDR1 as SGHVS and CDR2 as FQNEAQ. The V end lost 4 bases, the J end lost 8 bases, and 7 bases lay between the germline ends. The CDR3 here is CASSSGVTQYF. The DNA for the CDR3 is TGTGCCAGCAGCTCCGGGGTTACGCAGTATTTT.

The V and J genes are TRBV2 and TRBJ1-5; D not resolved. Germline V gene sequence: CDR1 SNHLY, CDR2 FYNNEI. This CDR3 spans 13 amino acids. Trimming shortened V by 4 bases and J by 5 bases, and 9 bases separated the two germline ends. The CDR3 protein is CASSVDRDQPQHF. The DNA of the CDR3 is TGTGCCAGCAGTGTCGATAGGGATCAGCCCCAGCATTTT.

This clone was counted once. The chain combines TRBV4-2 with TRBJ2-2, with D perhaps given as TRBD1 or TRBD2 (5 bases each). Trimming removed 5 bases at V and 5 bases at J, with 18 bases between. The length of the CDR3 is 16 residues. Germline CDR1 LGHNA, CDR2 YNFKEQ. CDR3 in amino acids: CASSALGVVETGELFF. The CDR3 DNA reads as TGTGCCAGCAGCGCACTGGGGGTAGTAGAAACCGGGGAGCTGTTTTTT.